Listed here are 31 T cell receptor beta chains from one sample, sequenced in a study of CD8+ T cells in alopecia areata. cDNA reverse transcribed from extracted RNA served as the sequencing template. Sequencing used immunoSEQ multiplex PCR; TCRdb keeps in-frame clones, though not all of them. The sample lists some 150,000 clones; roughly 61% were seen once. The source was CD4+ T cells sorted from blood, collected at week 0. Every receptor here comes from a human donor with alopecia areata.

V gene TRBV6-5 combines with J gene TRBJ2-7; D might be TRBD2 (5 bases). Germline loops: CDR1 MNHEY, CDR2 SVGAGI. Trimming left V 4 bases short and J 0 bases short, with 13 bases between. This CDR3 spans 15 amino acids. The CDR3, as DNA: TGTGCCAGCAGTTCCGGCTCGGGGAACTCCTACGAGCAGTACTTC. This translates into CASSSGSGNSYEQYF.

This chain connects TRBV4-2 to TRBJ1-2; 8 nucleotides match TRBD1. The CDR3 totals 11 residues. Looked up from germline, CDR1 is LGHNA and CDR2 is YNFKEQ. Trimming at V came to 5 bases and at J to 14 bases, leaving 7 bases not matched to a gene. CDR3 nucleotide sequence: TGTGCCAGCAGCGGGTGGACAGGGCCTACCTTC. It encodes CASSGWTGPTF.

The rearrangement uses TRBV15 and TRBJ1-5; D ambiguous. Trimming pared 5 bases from V and 0 bases from J, leaving 11 bases between. Germline V gene sequence: CDR1 LNHNV, CDR2 YYDKDF (reference sequence). The CDR3 sequence is 15 residues long. CDR3: CATSRGEYSNQPQHF. CDR3 sequence (DNA): TGTGCCACCAGCCGAGGAGAGTATAGCAATCAGCCCCAGCATTTT.

The chain uses TRBV7-9 and TRBJ1-2; D unclear. V lost 3 bases and J lost 2, with 10 bases in between. Looked up from germline, CDR1 is SEHNR and CDR2 is FQNEAQ (reference sequence). This CDR3 region has 14 residues. The CDR3: CASSFSPDNYGYTF. CDR3 nucleotides: TGTGCCAGCAGCTTCAGTCCGGACAACTATGGCTACACCTTC. The full variable domain, its missing parts supplied by reference TRBV7-9 and TRBJ1-2, is DTGVSQNPRHKITKRGQNVTFRCDPISEHNRLYWYRQTLGQGPEFLTYFQNEAQLEKSRLLSDRFSAERPKGSFSTLEIQRTEQGDSAMYLCASSFSPDNYGYTFGSGTRLTVV.

V gene TRBV2 combines with J gene TRBJ2-1; D tentatively fits TRBD1 or TRBD2 (5 bases each). Germline V CDR1 and CDR2: SNHLY, FYNNEI. V lost 6 bases and J 4 bases, leaving 16 bases between the germline ends. The CDR3 loop spans 15 amino acids. CDR3 sequence (DNA): TGTGCCAGCAGCCCCAGGGCAGGGAGATACAATGAGCAGTTCTTC. Its protein is CASSPRAGRYNEQFF.

The chain links TRBV29-1 to TRBJ1-2; D uncertain. Per the germline V gene, CDR1 is SQVTM and CDR2 is ANQGSEA. The CDR3 totals 8 residues. The CDR3 DNA sequence: TGCAGTTTCAATGGCTACACCTTC. Its protein is CSFNGYTF.

The chain has TRBV2 and TRBJ1-2; D is possibly TRBD1 (5 bases). The CDR3 covers 17 residues. Germline-derived CDR1 and CDR2 are SNHLY and FYNNEI. V was shortened by 2 bases and J by 5 bases, with 21 bases between the two germline ends. CDR3 bases: TGTGCCAGCAGTGAATCGGGGCAGGGATTCTTGTCTTATGGCTACACCTTC. It yields the protein CASSESGQGFLSYGYTF.

The chain employs TRBV7-2 and TRBJ2-7; TRBD1 is a possible D gene (5 bases). The CDR3 contains 13 residues. Germline V gives CDR1 SGHTA, CDR2 FQGNSA. Deletions cut 3 bases from V and 1 base from J, with 7 bases between. The CDR3 spells CASSFDRSYEQYF. The CDR3 nucleotides are TGTGCCAGCAGCTTTGACAGATCCTACGAGCAGTACTTC.

This clone was observed a few times. This chain uses TRBV29-1 with TRBJ2-7; D is possibly TRBD1 (5 bases). The CDR3 runs to 13 residues. Germline CDR1 is SQVTM and CDR2 is ANQGSEA. The V gene lost 2 bases and the J gene lost 2 bases, with 10 bases spanning the gap. As DNA, the CDR3 is TGCAGCGTTGAAACGACAGTTCCCTACGAGCAGTACTTC. It is translated as CSVETTVPYEQYF.

The V and J genes are TRBV12-5 and TRBJ2-3; D is ambiguous. Germline lookup yields CDR1 LGHNT and CDR2 FRNRAP. The CDR3 extends over 12 amino acids. V gave up 6 bases and J gave up 7 bases, with 11 bases separating them. Here the CDR3 DNA reads TGTGCTAGTGGCATCGACCGGTATACGCAGTATTTT. Translated: CASGIDRYTQYF.

The chain is built from TRBV4-2 and TRBJ2-3; a possible D gene is TRBD2 (5 bases). Germline CDR1 is LGHNA and CDR2 is YNFKEQ. Trimming took off 1 base at V and 0 bases at J, with 8 bases between the two ends. The CDR3 covers 15 residues. CDR3 protein: CASSQVLASTDTQYF. The CDR3, as DNA: TGTGCCAGCAGCCAAGTTCTAGCCAGCACAGATACGCAGTATTTT.

The chain is built from TRBV7-9 and TRBJ1-1; perhaps TRBD1 as D (5 bases). Germline CDR1 and CDR2: SEHNR and FQNEAQ (reference sequence). The CDR3 has 15 amino acids. The ends were cut back, 10 bases at V and 3 bases at J, with 21 bases in the middle. The CDR3 region is CAIRPGGEIYTEAFF. In nucleotides, the CDR3 is TGTGCCATCCGCCCGGGGGGGGAAATTTACACTGAAGCTTTCTTT. Drawing the rest from reference TRBV7-9 and TRBJ1-1, the complete variable domain is DTGVSQNPRHKITKRGQNVTFRCDPISEHNRLYWYRQTLGQGPEFLTYFQNEAQLEKSRLLSDRFSAERPKGSFSTLEIQRTEQGDSAMYLCAIRPGGEIYTEAFFGQGTRLTVV.

This chain links TRBV19 with TRBJ2-7; no clear D gene. Trimming pared 4 bases from V and 4 bases from J, leaving 11 bases between. Germline values: CDR1 LNHDA, CDR2 SQIVND (reference sequence). CDR3 length equals 13 residues. The CDR3 nucleotides are TGTGCCAGTAGTACGGGCAGAAGTTACGAGCAGTACTTC. This translates into CASSTGRSYEQYF.

This clone has more than one count but fewer than ten. Here the CDR3 reads CASSQVQNTDTQYF. For the CDR3, the DNA is TGCGCCAGCAGCCAAGTACAAAACACAGATACGCAGTATTTT. V and J are TRBV4-1 and TRBJ2-3; no clear D gene. The ends were cut back, 1 base at V and 2 bases at J, with 7 bases in the middle. This CDR3 is 14 amino acids long. CDR1 is MGHRA, CDR2 YSYEKL, per germline.

As DNA, the CDR3 is TGTGCCAGCAGCGTAGACTCGGGTCAGCCCCAGCATTTT. This codes for CASSVDSGQPQHF. The J gene is TRBJ1-5, the V gene TRBV9, with no clear D. Between the trimmed V and J ends, which lost 0 bases and 6 bases, there was a span of 7 bases. The germline CDR1 and CDR2 sequences are SGDLS and YYNGEE. The CDR3 totals 13 residues.

V and J are TRBV7-3 and TRBJ2-7; 11 bases map to TRBD2. This CDR3 contains 14 residues. J was trimmed by 5 bases and V by 5 bases; bases with no gene match: 5. The germline CDR1 and CDR2 sequences are SGHTA and FQGTGA. CDR3 DNA sequence: TGTGCCAGCAGCCCCGGGACTAGCGGTAACGAGCAGTACTTC. Its translation is CASSPGTSGNEQYF. The full variable domain, its missing parts supplied by reference TRBV7-3 and TRBJ2-7, is GAGVSQTPSNKVTEKGKYVELRCDPISGHTALYWYRQSLGQGPEFLIYFQGTGAADDSGLPNDRFFAVRPEGSVSTLKIQRTERGDSAVYLCASSPGTSGNEQYFGPGTRLTVT.

The genes are TRBV6-5 and TRBJ1-3; TRBD1 matches at 8 bases. The V and J ends lost 5 bases and 8 bases, in that order; junction bases with no gene match: 8. The CDR3 contains 14 residues. CDR1 is MNHEY and CDR2 is SVGAGI in the germline V gene. The CDR3 loop is CASSPGTGSDTIYF. The CDR3 DNA is TGTGCCAGCAGTCCCGGGACAGGTTCGGACACCATATATTTT.

V gene TRBV30 combines with J gene TRBJ2-5; possibly TRBD2 for D (5 bases). Trimming shortened V by 4 bases and J by 5 bases, and 11 bases separated the two germline ends. CDR3 length equals 12 residues. Germline values: CDR1 GTSNPN, CDR2 SVGIG (reference sequence). The CDR3 loop reads CAWTRGEETQYF. The CDR3 DNA follows: TGTGCCTGGACCCGGGGTGAGGAGACCCAGTACTTC.

The CDR3 nucleotides are TGTGCCAGCAGCCAGGTAATCTACGAGCAGTACTTC. It encodes CASSQVIYEQYF. The genes are TRBV6-5 and TRBJ2-7; no clear D gene. The CDR3 is 12 amino acids. Trimming pared 6 bases from V and 3 bases from J, leaving 9 bases between. CDR1 and CDR2 (germline): MNHEY, SVGAGI.

The chain is built from TRBV7-9 and TRBJ2-6; D is unresolved. Looked up from germline, CDR1 is SEHNR and CDR2 is FQNEAQ (reference sequence). The V end lost 3 bases, the J end lost 0 bases, and 6 bases lay between the germline ends. The CDR3 runs to 15 residues. CDR3 region: CASSLKSSGANVLTF. CDR3 sequence (DNA): TGTGCCAGCAGCTTGAAAAGCTCTGGGGCCAACGTCCTGACTTTC.

This rearrangement joins TRBV7-2 to TRBJ1-1, with D possibly being TRBD1 (6 bases). The CDR3 extends over 16 amino acids. In germline, CDR1 is SGHTA, CDR2 FQGNSA. V shed 1 base and J shed 1 base, with 13 bases lying between them. This chain's CDR3 is CASSLEWGARNTEAFF. CDR3 nucleotide sequence: TGTGCCAGCAGCTTAGAGTGGGGGGCGCGGAACACTGAAGCTTTCTTT.

The rearrangement joins TRBV18 to TRBJ1-2; D unclear. The CDR3 runs 16 residues. V was pared by 3 bases and J by 8 bases, with 22 bases between. Germline CDR1 is KGHSH and CDR2 is LQKENI. The CDR3 sequence: CASSPPTPQGYYGYTF. The CDR3 bases are TGTGCCAGCTCACCGCCCACCCCCCAAGGGTATTACGGCTACACCTTC.

The chain uses TRBV11-2 and TRBJ2-3, with TRBD2 as a possible D gene (6 bases). CDR1 and CDR2 (germline): SGHAT, FQNNGV. V was clipped by 0 bases and J by 6 bases, with 13 bases between them. The CDR3 contains 15 residues. CDR3 in amino acids: CASSLDLGGSDTQYF. CDR3 coding DNA: TGTGCCAGCAGCTTAGATTTAGGAGGGTCTGATACGCAGTATTTT.

J is TRBJ1-2 and V is TRBV4-3; D possibly corresponds to TRBD1 (5 bases). CDR1 and CDR2 (germline): LGHNA, YSLEER. This CDR3 is 15 amino acids long. V was pared by 4 bases and J by 5 bases, with 17 bases between. CDR3 sequence reads: CASSPGIGDWYGYTF. CDR3 nucleotide sequence: TGCGCCAGCAGCCCCGGGATAGGGGATTGGTATGGCTACACCTTC.

This clone appeared many times. The J gene is TRBJ2-5, the V gene TRBV10-2, with D perhaps TRBD2 (6 bases). This CDR3 is built from 11 residues. The germline gives CDR1 WSHSY, CDR2 SAAADI. V lost 7 bases to trimming and J lost 9 bases, with 12 bases between them. The CDR3 reads CASMGGQAQYF. In DNA form, the CDR3 reads TGCGCCAGCATGGGGGGTCAGGCCCAGTACTTC.

This rearrangement joins TRBV4-1 to TRBJ1-1; 8 bases map to TRBD1. V lost 2 bases, J lost 0 bases, and 2 bases stayed unmatched. The CDR3 is made up of 15 amino acids. Per the germline V gene, CDR1 is MGHRA and CDR2 is YSYEKL. CDR3 residues: CASSQRQGLNTEAFF. The CDR3 DNA sequence: TGCGCCAGCAGCCAACGACAGGGGCTGAACACTGAAGCTTTCTTT.

In its sample, this clone was seen a few times. The V call is TRBV2, the J call TRBJ2-1; TRBD1 matches at 11 bases. V lost 10 bases and J lost 6; bases outside the gene matches: 5. The CDR3 has 13 amino acids. In germline, CDR1 is SNHLY, CDR2 FYNNEI. CDR3 loop: CANPGQGVNEQFF. The CDR3 DNA reads TGTGCCAACCCGGGACAGGGGGTCAATGAGCAGTTCTTC.

This chain uses TRBV19 with TRBJ1-1; the match to TRBD1 covers 9 bases. Germline V lookup: CDR1 LNHDA, CDR2 SQIVND (reference sequence). V gave up 5 bases and J gave up 1 base; unmatched junction bases: 5. This CDR3 has 15 residues. CDR3 sequence reads: CASSPAGQGNTEAFF. CDR3 in DNA: TGTGCCAGTAGTCCTGCGGGACAGGGGAACACTGAAGCTTTCTTT.

The chain couples TRBV7-2 to TRBJ2-6, with TRBD1 identical over 7 bases. The V segment lost 2 bases and the J segment 3 bases; nucleotides outside the gene matches: 4. The CDR3 totals 16 residues. Germline V CDR1 and CDR2: SGHTA, FQGNSA. The CDR3 DNA reads TGTGCCAGCAGCTTAAACCCAGGGGGTGGGGCCAACGTCCTGACTTTC. Amino acid sequence: CASSLNPGGGANVLTF.

The genes are TRBV29-1 and TRBJ1-2; D might be TRBD1 (5 bases). V gave up 8 bases and J gave up 1 base, with 20 bases separating them. The CDR3 covers 15 residues. Germline-derived CDR1 and CDR2 are SQVTM and ANQGSEA. CDR3 protein: CSTGTGNLYNYGYTF. CDR3 in DNA: TGCAGCACGGGGACGGGCAACCTCTATAACTATGGCTACACCTTC.

In regard to this clone: A read error is possible here, since a much larger clone lies one base away. The V call is TRBV4-3, the J call TRBJ1-4, with D hard to call. The germline V gene has CDR1 LGHNA and CDR2 YSLEER. The CDR3 is 13 residues long. V was cut by 1 base and J by 5 bases, with 5 bases left in between. In DNA, the CDR3 is TGCGCCAGCAGCCAAGGCGGAAATGAAAAACTGTTTTTT. Amino acid sequence: CASSQGGNEKLFF.